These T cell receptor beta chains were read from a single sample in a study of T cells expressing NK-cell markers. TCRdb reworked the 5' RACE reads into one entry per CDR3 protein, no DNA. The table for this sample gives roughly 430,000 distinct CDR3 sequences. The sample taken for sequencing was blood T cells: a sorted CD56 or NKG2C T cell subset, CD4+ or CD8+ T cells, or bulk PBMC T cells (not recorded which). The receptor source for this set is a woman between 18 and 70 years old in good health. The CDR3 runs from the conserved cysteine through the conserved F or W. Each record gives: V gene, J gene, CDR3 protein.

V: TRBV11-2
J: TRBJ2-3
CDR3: CASSLDLSSDTQYF

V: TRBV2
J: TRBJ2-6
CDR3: CASTAQEGKGANVLTF

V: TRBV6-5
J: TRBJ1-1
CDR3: CASSTQGGGAFF

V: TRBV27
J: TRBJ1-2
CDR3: CASTGTGLLSNYGYTF

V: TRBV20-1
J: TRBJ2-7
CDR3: CSALATATRYEQYF

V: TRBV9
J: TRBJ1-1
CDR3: CASSGGSKGSNTEAFF

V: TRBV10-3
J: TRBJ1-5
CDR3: CAIRGDSPNQPQHF

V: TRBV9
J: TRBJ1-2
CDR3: CASSSRLGQSYGYTF

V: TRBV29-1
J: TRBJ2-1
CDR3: CSVAAGDEQFF

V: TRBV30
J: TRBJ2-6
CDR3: CAWKGGTGANVLTF

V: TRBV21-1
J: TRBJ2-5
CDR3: CASRGLVVETQYF

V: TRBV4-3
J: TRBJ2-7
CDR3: CASSQTRDRLYEQYF

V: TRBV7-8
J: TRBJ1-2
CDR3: CASSLGQAINYGYTF

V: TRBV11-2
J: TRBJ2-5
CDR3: CASSLAYGETQYF

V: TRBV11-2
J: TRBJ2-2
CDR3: CASRPLAENTGELFF

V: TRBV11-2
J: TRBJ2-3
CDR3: CASSFGPGTGGGDTQYF

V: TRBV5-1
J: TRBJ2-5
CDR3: CASSLPTETQYF

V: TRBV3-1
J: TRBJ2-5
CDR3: CASSPQVSGGEETQYF

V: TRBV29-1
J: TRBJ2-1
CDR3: CSVDPFLNEQFF

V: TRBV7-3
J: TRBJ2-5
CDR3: CASSLKGGRETQYF